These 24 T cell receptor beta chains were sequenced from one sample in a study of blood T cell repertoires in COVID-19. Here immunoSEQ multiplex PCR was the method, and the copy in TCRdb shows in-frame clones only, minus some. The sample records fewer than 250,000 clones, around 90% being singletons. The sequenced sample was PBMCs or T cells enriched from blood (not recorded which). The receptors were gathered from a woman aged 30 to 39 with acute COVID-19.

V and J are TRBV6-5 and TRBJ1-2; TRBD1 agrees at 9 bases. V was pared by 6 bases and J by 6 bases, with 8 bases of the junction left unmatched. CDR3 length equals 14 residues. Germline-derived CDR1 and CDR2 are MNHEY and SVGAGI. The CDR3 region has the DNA TGTGCCAGCAGCCAAGGTGGGACAGGGAATGGCTACACCTTC. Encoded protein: CASSQGGTGNGYTF.

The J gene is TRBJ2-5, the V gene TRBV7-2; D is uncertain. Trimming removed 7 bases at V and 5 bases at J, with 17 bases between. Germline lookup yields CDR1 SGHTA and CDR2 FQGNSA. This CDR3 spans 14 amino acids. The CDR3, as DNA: TGTGCCAGCAATCCACACCCTGAAACGGAGACCCAGTACTTC. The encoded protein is CASNPHPETETQYF.

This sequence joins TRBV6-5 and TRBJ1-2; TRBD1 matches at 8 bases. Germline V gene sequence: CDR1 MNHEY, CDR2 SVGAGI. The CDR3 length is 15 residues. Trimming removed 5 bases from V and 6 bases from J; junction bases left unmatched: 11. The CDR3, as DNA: TGTGCCAGCAGTCGTACAGGGGGTAATAGTGATGGCTACACCTTC. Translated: CASSRTGGNSDGYTF.

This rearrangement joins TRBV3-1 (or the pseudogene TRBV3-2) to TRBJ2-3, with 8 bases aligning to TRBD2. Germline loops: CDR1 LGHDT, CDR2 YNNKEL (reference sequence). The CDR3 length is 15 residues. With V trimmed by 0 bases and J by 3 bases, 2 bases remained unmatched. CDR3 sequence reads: CASSQDLAGTDTQYF. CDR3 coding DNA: TGTGCCAGCAGCCAAGACTTAGCGGGGACAGATACGCAGTATTTT.

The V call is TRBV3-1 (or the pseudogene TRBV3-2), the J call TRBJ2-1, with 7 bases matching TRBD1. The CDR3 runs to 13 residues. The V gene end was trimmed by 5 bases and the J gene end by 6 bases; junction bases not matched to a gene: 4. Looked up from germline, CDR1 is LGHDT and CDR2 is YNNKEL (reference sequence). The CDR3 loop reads CASSDRETNEQFF. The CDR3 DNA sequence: TGTGCCAGCAGCGACAGGGAGACCAATGAGCAGTTCTTC.

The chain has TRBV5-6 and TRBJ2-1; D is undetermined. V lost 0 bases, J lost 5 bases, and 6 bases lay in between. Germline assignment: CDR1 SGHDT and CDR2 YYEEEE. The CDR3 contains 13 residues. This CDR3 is CASSLGVNNEQFF. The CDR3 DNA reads TGTGCCAGCAGCTTGGGAGTAAACAATGAGCAGTTCTTC.

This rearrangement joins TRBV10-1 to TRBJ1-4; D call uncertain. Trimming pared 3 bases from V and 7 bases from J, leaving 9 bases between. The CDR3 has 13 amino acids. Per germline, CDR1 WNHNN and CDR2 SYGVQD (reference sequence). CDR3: CASSDSSREKLFF. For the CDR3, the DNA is TGCGCCAGCAGTGATTCGAGCCGTGAAAAACTGTTTTTT.

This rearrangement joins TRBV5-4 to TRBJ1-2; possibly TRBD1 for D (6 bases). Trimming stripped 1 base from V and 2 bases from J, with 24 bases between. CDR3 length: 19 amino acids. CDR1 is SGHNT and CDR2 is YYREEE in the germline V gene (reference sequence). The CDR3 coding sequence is TGTGCCAGCAGCTTGAGTAAGGACAGCTTAGGGGTCGGAAACTATGGCTACACCTTC. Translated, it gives CASSLSKDSLGVGNYGYTF.

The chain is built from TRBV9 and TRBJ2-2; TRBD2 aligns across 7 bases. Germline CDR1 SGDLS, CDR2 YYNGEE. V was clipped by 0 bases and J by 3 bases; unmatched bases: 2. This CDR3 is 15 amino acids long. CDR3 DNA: TGTGCCAGCAGCGTAGGGGGAGGGGACACCGGGGAGCTGTTTTTT. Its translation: CASSVGGGDTGELFF.

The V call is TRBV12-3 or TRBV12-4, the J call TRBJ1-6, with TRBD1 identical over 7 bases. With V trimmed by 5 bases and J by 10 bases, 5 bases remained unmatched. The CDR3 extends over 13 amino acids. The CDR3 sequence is CASSDRVGSPLHF. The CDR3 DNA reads TGTGCCAGCAGTGACAGGGTCGGGTCACCCCTCCACTTT.

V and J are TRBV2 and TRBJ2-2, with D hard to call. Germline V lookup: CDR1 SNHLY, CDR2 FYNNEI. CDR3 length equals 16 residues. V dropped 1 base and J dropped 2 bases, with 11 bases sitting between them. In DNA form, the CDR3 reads TGTGCCAGCAGTGAAGAGGTAGCCCAAAACACCGGGGAGCTGTTTTTT. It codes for CASSEEVAQNTGELFF.

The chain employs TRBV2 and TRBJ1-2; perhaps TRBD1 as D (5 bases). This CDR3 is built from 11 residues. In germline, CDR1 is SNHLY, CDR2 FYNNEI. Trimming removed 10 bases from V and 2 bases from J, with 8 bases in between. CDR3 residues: CATGGNYGYTF. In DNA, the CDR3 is TGTGCCACCGGGGGGAACTATGGCTACACCTTC.

The CDR3 sequence is CASGFTSGGPNDNGELFF. The CDR3 nucleotides are TGTGCTAGTGGTTTTACTAGCGGGGGGCCTAACGACAACGGGGAGCTGTTTTTT. The V and J genes are TRBV12-5 and TRBJ2-2; 12 nucleotides line up with TRBD2. Germline lookup yields CDR1 LGHNT and CDR2 FRNRAP. The CDR3 is made up of 18 amino acids. The V and J ends lost 3 bases and 7 bases, in that order; junction bases with no gene match: 12.

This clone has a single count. Here the CDR3 DNA reads TGTGCCAGCAGCCGAGGAGGTTTCCTCGGGCCTGGCTACACCTTC. Amino acid sequence: CASSRGGFLGPGYTF. The V call is TRBV3-1 (or the pseudogene TRBV3-2), the J call TRBJ1-2; D is unclear. Trimming took 4 bases from V and 7 from J, leaving 19 bases between them. CDR1 is LGHDT, CDR2 YNNKEL, per germline (reference sequence). This CDR3 has 15 residues.

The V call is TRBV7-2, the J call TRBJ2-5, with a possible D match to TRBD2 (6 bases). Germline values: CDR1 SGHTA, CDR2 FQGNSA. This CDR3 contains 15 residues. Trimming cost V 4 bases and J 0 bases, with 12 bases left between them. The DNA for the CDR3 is TGTGCCAGCAGCTCCCCTGCGGGGAACCAAGAGACCCAGTACTTC. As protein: CASSSPAGNQETQYF.

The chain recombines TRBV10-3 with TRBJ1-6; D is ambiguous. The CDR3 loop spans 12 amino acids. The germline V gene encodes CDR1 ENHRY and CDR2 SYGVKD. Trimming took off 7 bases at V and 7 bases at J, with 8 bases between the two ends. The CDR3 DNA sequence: TGTGCCATCACAGCGGGGAATTCACCCCTCCACTTT. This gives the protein CAITAGNSPLHF.

The CDR3 nucleotides read TGTGCCAGCAGCCAAGAGGCCGGGGACACTGAAGCTTTCTTT. The encoded protein is CASSQEAGDTEAFF. This chain uses TRBV4-2 with TRBJ1-1; unclear D gene. V dropped 0 bases and J dropped 3 bases, with 8 bases sitting between them. Germline V CDR1 and CDR2: LGHNA, YNFKEQ. CDR3 size: 14 residues.

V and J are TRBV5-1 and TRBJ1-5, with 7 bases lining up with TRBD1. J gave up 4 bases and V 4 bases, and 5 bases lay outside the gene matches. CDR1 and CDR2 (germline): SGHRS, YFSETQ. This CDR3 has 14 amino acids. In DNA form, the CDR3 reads TGCGCCAGCAGCCTGCAGGGGGGTAATCAGCCCCAGCATTTT. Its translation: CASSLQGGNQPQHF.

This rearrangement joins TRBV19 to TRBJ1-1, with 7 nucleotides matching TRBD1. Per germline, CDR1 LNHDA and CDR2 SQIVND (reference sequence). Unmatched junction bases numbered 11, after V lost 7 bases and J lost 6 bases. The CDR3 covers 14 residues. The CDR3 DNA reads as TGTGCCAGTATTACGACAGGGAAAGAGGCTGAAGCTTTCTTT. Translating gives CASITTGKEAEAFF.

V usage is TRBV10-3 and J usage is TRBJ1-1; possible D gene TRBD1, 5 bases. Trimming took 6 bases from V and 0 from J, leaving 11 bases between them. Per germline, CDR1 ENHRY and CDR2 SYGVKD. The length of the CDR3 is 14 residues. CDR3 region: CAIREQVLNTEAFF. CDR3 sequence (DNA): TGTGCCATCAGGGAACAGGTTTTGAACACTGAAGCTTTCTTT.

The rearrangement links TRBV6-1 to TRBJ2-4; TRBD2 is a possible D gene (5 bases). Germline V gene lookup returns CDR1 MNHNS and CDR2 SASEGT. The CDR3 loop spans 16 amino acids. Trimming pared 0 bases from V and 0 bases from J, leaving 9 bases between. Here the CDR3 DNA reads TGTGCCAGCAGTGAAGCCGACGAGGGAGCCAAAAACATTCAGTACTTC. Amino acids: CASSEADEGAKNIQYF.

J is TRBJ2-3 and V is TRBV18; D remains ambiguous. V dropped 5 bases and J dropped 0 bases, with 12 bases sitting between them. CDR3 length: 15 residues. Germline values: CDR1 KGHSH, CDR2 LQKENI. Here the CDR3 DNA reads TGTGCCAGCTCAGGCACAGCCTCTAGCACAGATACGCAGTATTTT. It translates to CASSGTASSTDTQYF.

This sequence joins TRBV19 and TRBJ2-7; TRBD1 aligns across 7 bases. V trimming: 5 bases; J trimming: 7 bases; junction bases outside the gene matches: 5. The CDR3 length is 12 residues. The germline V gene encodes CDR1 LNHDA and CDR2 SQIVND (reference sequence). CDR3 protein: CASSSRQGEQYF. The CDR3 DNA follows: TGTGCCAGTAGTTCCAGACAGGGAGAGCAGTACTTC.

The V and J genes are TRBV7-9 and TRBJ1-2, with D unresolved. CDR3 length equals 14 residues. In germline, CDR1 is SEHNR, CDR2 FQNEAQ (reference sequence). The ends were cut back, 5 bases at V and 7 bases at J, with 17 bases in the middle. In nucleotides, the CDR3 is TGTGCCAGCAGCCATCAAGCTAGCCATACTGGCTACACCTTC. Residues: CASSHQASHTGYTF.